What follows are 16 T cell receptor beta chains derived from one specimen sequenced in a study of blood T cell repertoires in COVID-19. Repertoires were generated with immunoSEQ multiplex PCR, while TCRdb's copy carries only in-frame clones and drops some. The sample has 100,000 or so clones, approximately 85% seen once. Sequencing was carried out using peripheral blood. All receptors derive from a man over 45 with acute or convalescent COVID-19.

The J gene is TRBJ2-1, the V gene TRBV7-9, with 13 bases identical to TRBD2. This CDR3 region has 15 residues. Germline trimming cut 10 bases from V and 8 bases from J; bases unmatched to any gene: 11. Per the germline V gene, CDR1 is SEHNR and CDR2 is FQNEAQ (reference sequence). CDR3: CANEAGTSGIHEQFF. In DNA, the CDR3 is TGTGCCAACGAAGCCGGGACTAGCGGGATCCATGAGCAGTTCTTC.

This sequence joins TRBV28 and TRBJ1-1; D call uncertain. The CDR3 covers 12 residues. Trimming cost V 5 bases and J 6 bases, with 10 bases left between them. Germline V gene lookup returns CDR1 MDHEN and CDR2 SYDVKM. CDR3 sequence reads: CASSRARAEAFF. The CDR3 nucleotides are TGTGCCAGCAGTCGAGCCCGGGCTGAAGCTTTCTTT.

This chain links TRBV4-2 with TRBJ1-5, with 7 bases lining up with TRBD1. Trimming took 1 base from V and 0 from J; bases not matched to a gene: 12. The CDR3 totals 19 residues. The germline V gene has CDR1 LGHNA and CDR2 YNFKEQ. The CDR3 nucleotides are TGTGCCAGCAGCCAAGGCTTCAGGGGGGTTAAGGTTAGCAATCAGCCCCAGCATTTT. Its protein is CASSQGFRGVKVSNQPQHF.

The rearrangement links TRBV4-1 to TRBJ2-7; 12 bases match TRBD2. Germline V gives CDR1 MGHRA, CDR2 YSYEKL. V trimming: 1 base; J trimming: 3 bases; junction bases outside the gene matches: 7. The CDR3 has 17 amino acids. The CDR3 sequence: CASSQGLAGVLSYEQYF. The CDR3 DNA reads TGCGCCAGCAGCCAAGGACTAGCGGGAGTTCTGAGCTACGAGCAGTACTTC.

The chain recombines TRBV28 with TRBJ2-7; 11 nucleotides match TRBD2. J was trimmed by 2 bases and V by 6 bases; bases with no gene match: 6. The CDR3 sequence is 15 residues long. Germline assignment: CDR1 MDHEN and CDR2 SYDVKM. The CDR3 nucleotides are TGTGCCAGCAGCCTAGGGACTAGCGGCGCCTACGAGCAGTACTTC. Protein sequence: CASSLGTSGAYEQYF.

V and J are TRBV30 and TRBJ1-6; unclear D gene. V was cut by 2 bases and J by 0 bases, with 11 bases left in between. The length of the CDR3 is 16 residues. Germline CDR1 GTSNPN, CDR2 SVGIG (reference sequence). CDR3 bases: TGTGCCTGGAGTAAAATAGAAAGCTCCTATAATTCACCCCTCCACTTT. This translates into CAWSKIESSYNSPLHF.

V is TRBV15 and J is TRBJ1-2; TRBD1 agrees at 7 bases. Germline CDR1 and CDR2: LNHNV and YYDKDF (reference sequence). The CDR3 is 12 residues long. After removal of 4 bases from V and 4 bases from J, the junction contained 0 bases not matched to a gene. The CDR3 DNA sequence: TGTGCCACCAGCACAGGGGGCTATGGCTACACCTTC. Encoded protein: CATSTGGYGYTF.

The chain links TRBV10-2 to TRBJ2-2; 8 bases are a match to TRBD1. CDR3 length: 15 residues. From germline, CDR1 is WSHSY and CDR2 SAAADI. V gave up 1 base and J gave up 12 bases; unmatched junction bases: 10. The CDR3 protein is CASSEYLDGTGQLFF. CDR3 nucleotides: TGCGCCAGCAGTGAGTACTTGGATGGGACAGGACAGCTGTTTTTT.

V and J are TRBV12-5 and TRBJ1-5, with a tentative D call TRBD1 (5 bases). This CDR3 spans 18 amino acids. Germline values: CDR1 LGHNT, CDR2 FRNRAP. The ends were cut back, 0 bases at V and 0 bases at J, with 15 bases in the middle. Here the CDR3 reads CASGLVLAGKVSNQPQHF. CDR3 sequence (DNA): TGTGCTAGTGGTTTGGTACTGGCAGGGAAGGTTAGCAATCAGCCCCAGCATTTT.

This chain joins TRBV7-2 and TRBJ2-1; 10 bases align to TRBD2. Germline V gene data show CDR1 as SGHTA and CDR2 as FQGNSA. The CDR3 runs to 15 residues. V dropped 2 bases and J dropped 4; count of bases not matched to a gene: 2. The DNA for the CDR3 is TGTGCCAGCAGCTTACAGACTAGCGGGTACAATGAGCAGTTCTTC. Amino acid sequence: CASSLQTSGYNEQFF.

The rearrangement links TRBV24-1 to TRBJ2-5, with TRBD2 as a possible D gene (5 bases). Germline CDR1 and CDR2: KGHDR and SFDVKD. Trimming removed 1 base from V and 0 bases from J, with 5 bases in between. The CDR3 extends over 14 amino acids. CDR3 sequence reads: CATSDFGDQETQYF. The CDR3 DNA sequence: TGTGCCACCAGTGATTTCGGGGACCAAGAGACCCAGTACTTC.

The chain recombines TRBV5-1 with TRBJ2-3; D might be TRBD2 (6 bases). The CDR3 extends over 16 amino acids. CDR1 is SGHRS, CDR2 YFSETQ, per germline. Trimming took 0 bases from V and 0 from J, leaving 11 bases between them. CDR3 in DNA: TGCGCCAGCAGCTTGGCCCAAGGGACTAGCACAGATACGCAGTATTTT. Translating it yields CASSLAQGTSTDTQYF.

The chain employs TRBV2 and TRBJ2-7; 10 positions match TRBD2. V shed 4 bases and J 2 bases; nucleotides not matched to a gene: 2. Germline V CDR1 and CDR2: SNHLY, FYNNEI. The CDR3 is made up of 14 amino acids. This CDR3 is CASSGTSGAYEQYF. The CDR3 DNA reads as TGTGCCAGCAGTGGGACTAGCGGAGCCTACGAGCAGTACTTC. Full variable domain (rest looked up from reference TRBV2 and TRBJ2-7): EPEVTQTPSHQVTQMGQEVILRCVPISNHLYFYWYRQILGQKVEFLVSFYNNEISEKSEIFDDQFSVERPDGSNFTLKIRSTKLEDSAMYFCASSGTSGAYEQYFGPGTRLTVT.

This clone was seen just once. Distinct nucleotide sequences in the sample also encode this CDR3. V usage is TRBV3-1 (or the pseudogene TRBV3-2) and J usage is TRBJ2-1; 10 bases are a match to TRBD1. The CDR3 runs to 14 residues. Trimming took 4 bases from V and 7 from J; bases not matched to a gene: 4. Germline values: CDR1 LGHDT, CDR2 YNNKEL (reference sequence). As DNA, the CDR3 is TGTGCCAGCAGCCGTGGACAGGGGGAAAATGAGCAGTTCTTC. Amino acid sequence: CASSRGQGENEQFF.

This chain joins TRBV5-1 and TRBJ2-1; 9 nucleotides line up with TRBD2. Germline CDR1 and CDR2: SGHRS and YFSETQ. V shed 4 bases, J shed 6 bases, and the junction held 5 bases outside the gene matches. The CDR3 consists of 14 residues. CDR3: CASSPGTSFNEQFF. For the CDR3, the DNA is TGCGCCAGCAGCCCCGGGACTAGCTTCAATGAGCAGTTCTTC.

The V gene is TRBV12-3 or TRBV12-4, the J gene TRBJ2-7; TRBD1 agrees at 7 bases. The V gene end was trimmed by 3 bases and the J gene end by 6 bases; junction bases not matched to a gene: 5. The CDR3 is 13 amino acids. The CDR3 reads CASSFSRTGEQYF. The CDR3 coding sequence is TGTGCCAGCAGTTTTTCCCGGACAGGCGAGCAGTACTTC.